This T cell receptor beta chain was sequenced in a study of cytomegalovirus exposure and HLA in healthy donors. The donors were part of the validation cohort, which consisted of under 150 subjects and was separate from the first cohort of under 850 subjects. Germline V gene sequence: CDR1 SGDLS, CDR2 YYNGEE. This CDR3 has 13 residues. V lost 3 bases to trimming and J lost 4 bases, with 9 bases between them. Only in-frame clones appear in the TCRdb table, and some are missing; sequencing was by immunoSEQ multiplex PCR. The table lists about 130,000 clones, 90% to 95% of them singletons. The sample taken for sequencing was PBMCs. The origin of this receptor is a woman under 30 in good health and CMV-seronegative. The chain joins TRBV9 to TRBJ2-3; the D is unclear. CDR3 sequence reads: CASSGNMADTQYF. The DNA of the CDR3 is TGTGCCAGCAGCGGCAACATGGCAGATACGCAGTATTTT.